What follows are 11 T cell receptor beta chains derived from one specimen sequenced in a study of blood T cell repertoires in COVID-19. This table comes from immunoSEQ multiplex PCR, and its TCRdb copy is limited to in-frame clones, with some not included. The data hold 100,000 to 150,000 clones, with about 81% observed a single time. Sequenced material: peripheral blood. These receptors came from a woman of 80 years or more with acute or convalescent COVID-19.

The CDR3 protein is CASSVVPGETQYF. In nucleotides, the CDR3 is TGTGCCAGCAGCGTAGTCCCGGGGGAGACCCAGTACTTC. The rearrangement joins TRBV9 to TRBJ2-5, with D perhaps TRBD2 (5 bases). The CDR3 is made up of 13 amino acids. Trimming stripped 0 bases from V and 5 bases from J, with 8 bases between. The germline gives CDR1 SGDLS, CDR2 YYNGEE.

This clone was recorded once. The chain is built from TRBV19 and TRBJ1-4; maybe TRBD1 (6 bases). This CDR3 comprises 13 residues. Trimming removed 6 bases from V and 6 bases from J, with 11 bases in between. Germline V gives CDR1 LNHDA, CDR2 SQIVND (reference sequence). The CDR3 region is CASRGGRYEKLFF. CDR3 nucleotides: TGTGCCAGTAGAGGGGGTCGGTATGAAAAACTGTTTTTT.

V gene TRBV19 combines with J gene TRBJ1-2; TRBD1 agrees at 7 bases. The CDR3 runs to 13 residues. V was clipped by 6 bases and J by 4 bases; unmatched bases: 5. Per germline, CDR1 LNHDA and CDR2 SQIVND (reference sequence). In DNA, the CDR3 is TGTGCCAGTAGCGTAGGGACAGCCTATGGCTACACCTTC. Translating it yields CASSVGTAYGYTF. The complete variable domain, with remaining parts taken from reference TRBV19 and TRBJ1-2, reads DGGITQSPKYLFRKEGQNVTLSCEQNLNHDAMYWYRQDPGQGLRLIYYSQIVNDFQKGDIAEGYSVSREKKESFPLTVTSAQKNPTAFYLCASSVGTAYGYTFGSGTRLTVV.

The V call is TRBV5-1, the J call TRBJ2-7; 8 bases map to TRBD1. J was trimmed by 0 bases and V by 2 bases; bases with no gene match: 7. The germline gives CDR1 SGHRS, CDR2 YFSETQ. The CDR3 has 16 amino acids. The CDR3 coding sequence is TGCGCCAGCAGCTTCGGACAGGGTATGAGCTCCTACGAGCAGTACTTC. The encoded protein is CASSFGQGMSSYEQYF.

The chain is built from TRBV11-2 and TRBJ2-3; TRBD1 matches 9 bases. Germline V gene lookup returns CDR1 SGHAT and CDR2 FQNNGV. CDR3 length: 15 amino acids. J gave up 6 bases and V 1 base, and 5 bases lay outside the gene matches. The chain's CDR3 is CASSLVGTGSDTQYF. The CDR3 DNA follows: TGTGCCAGCAGCTTAGTTGGGACAGGGAGCGATACGCAGTATTTT.

This clone was seen just once. The rearrangement uses TRBV30 and TRBJ1-1; weak D call: TRBD1 (6 bases). Germline V gene lookup returns CDR1 GTSNPN and CDR2 SVGIG (reference sequence). The germline V and J ends were trimmed by 2 bases and 3 bases, with 10 bases remaining between them. The CDR3 extends over 13 amino acids. The chain's CDR3 is CAWSTTGYTEAFF. The CDR3 DNA is TGTGCCTGGAGTACCACAGGGTACACTGAAGCTTTCTTT.

The DNA of the CDR3 is TGTGCCAGCAGCTTCGCGGGACTAGTCTACGAGCAGTACTTC. Its translation: CASSFAGLVYEQYF. This chain connects TRBV11-2 to TRBJ2-7; 8 nucleotides agree with TRBD2. CDR1 is SGHAT and CDR2 is FQNNGV in the germline V gene. Trimming took 3 bases from V and 3 from J; bases not matched to a gene: 4. The CDR3 runs 14 residues.

J is TRBJ1-6 and V is TRBV5-6, with 7 nucleotides matching TRBD1. Trimming cost V 2 bases and J 8 bases; bases outside gene matches: 4. Germline CDR1 reads SGHDT; CDR2 reads YYEEEE. The CDR3 runs to 14 residues. The CDR3 here is CASSFRQGHSPLHF. In nucleotides, the CDR3 is TGTGCCAGCAGCTTTCGACAGGGCCATTCACCCCTCCACTTT.

This chain joins TRBV14 and TRBJ2-1; TRBD1 matches at 7 bases. The CDR3 spans 14 residues. Losses at the gene ends were 5 bases for V and 14 bases for J; bases not matched to a gene: 15. Germline V gene sequence: CDR1 SGHDN, CDR2 FVKESK. CDR3: CASSYALGTDRKFF. The CDR3 nucleotides are TGTGCCAGCAGCTATGCCTTGGGGACGGACAGGAAGTTCTTC.

V usage is TRBV7-9 and J usage is TRBJ2-5, with TRBD1 matching over 8 bases. This CDR3 has 15 amino acids. Germline CDR1 and CDR2: SEHNR and FQNEAQ (reference sequence). The V segment lost 6 bases and the J segment 4 bases; nucleotides outside the gene matches: 10. CDR3 residues: CASSRTQGVAETQYF. CDR3 nucleotides: TGTGCCAGCAGTCGGACACAGGGGGTGGCAGAGACCCAGTACTTC.

This clone came up a few times. The J gene is TRBJ1-6, the V gene TRBV21-1; the table's D call, TRBD1, was not checked against the DNA. TRBV21-1 is described as a pseudogene. CDR3 length: 14 residues. The CDR3 spells CASSRIQYNSPLHF. CDR3 coding DNA: TGTGCCAGCAGCCGGATACAGTATAATTCACCCCTCCACTTT.